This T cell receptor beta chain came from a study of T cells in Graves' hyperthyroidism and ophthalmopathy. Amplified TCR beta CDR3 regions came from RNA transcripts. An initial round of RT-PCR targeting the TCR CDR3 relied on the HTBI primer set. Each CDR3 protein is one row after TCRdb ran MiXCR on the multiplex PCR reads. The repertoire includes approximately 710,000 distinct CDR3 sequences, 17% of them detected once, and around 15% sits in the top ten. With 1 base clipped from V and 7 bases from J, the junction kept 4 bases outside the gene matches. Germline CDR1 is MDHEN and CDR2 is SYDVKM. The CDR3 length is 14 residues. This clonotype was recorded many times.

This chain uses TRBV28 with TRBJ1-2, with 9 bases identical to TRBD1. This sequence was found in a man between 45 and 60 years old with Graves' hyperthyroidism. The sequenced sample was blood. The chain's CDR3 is CASSLSGTGTGYTF. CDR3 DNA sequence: TGTGCCAGCAGTTTATCCGGGACAGGGACTGGCTACACCTTC.